This T cell receptor beta chain was identified during a study of T cells in Graves' hyperthyroidism and ophthalmopathy. Germline V lookup: CDR1 SNHLY, CDR2 FYNNEI. V lost 2 bases and J lost 5, with 10 bases in between. The CDR3 covers 15 residues. TCR beta CDR3 sequences were amplified from RNA transcripts. During a first-round RT-PCR of the TCR CDR3, the HTBI primer set was used. MiXCR was run by TCRdb on the multiplex PCR reads, yielding one entry per CDR3 protein. The sample contains hundreds of thousands of distinct CDR3 sequences, roughly 37% of which appear only once. In this sample, this clonotype turned up many times.

Sequencing used blood. The chain recombines TRBV2 with TRBJ2-6; D gene unclear. This sequence originates from a man between 18 and 35 years old with Graves' hyperthyroidism. CDR3 bases: TGTGCCAGCAGTGAATTCGGAAATAGGGCCAACGTCCTGACTTTC. Its protein product is CASSEFGNRANVLTF.